The rows below give T cell receptor beta chains drawn from one sample of a study of response to subunit inactivated influenza vaccine. TCRdb passed the RT-PCR reads through MiXCR, listing each CDR3 protein once. Among 710,000 or so distinct CDR3 sequences listed, more than 15% were seen once. Material: PBMCs from blood, obtained 12 days after vaccination. All receptors come from a middle-aged man who received an inactivated influenza vaccine. CDR3s leave out the opening cysteine and the closing phenylalanine or tryptophan.

j_gene: TRBJ2-3; v_gene: TRBV9; CDR3aa: ASSPQTRSTDTQY
j_gene: TRBJ2-3; v_gene: TRBV6-2/TRBV6-3; CDR3aa: ASSYSVPSTQY
j_gene: TRBJ2-1; v_gene: TRBV4-1; CDR3aa: ASSQVGLAVDEQF
j_gene: TRBJ2-1; v_gene: TRBV9; CDR3aa: ASSVDKREREKGGEQF
j_gene: TRBJ2-4; v_gene: TRBV12-3/TRBV12-4; CDR3aa: ASSLHPPGQKIKNIQY
j_gene: TRBJ2-5; v_gene: TRBV20-1; CDR3aa: SATRGYQETQY
j_gene: TRBJ2-3; v_gene: TRBV5-1; CDR3aa: ASSLGSGTDTQY
j_gene: TRBJ2-1; v_gene: TRBV24-1; CDR3aa: ATSDLQGDTYNEQF
j_gene: TRBJ1-2; v_gene: TRBV5-1; CDR3aa: ASSLGNRGQTSPYGYT
j_gene: TRBJ2-3; v_gene: TRBV4-1; CDR3aa: ASSQGTRTQY
j_gene: TRBJ1-4; v_gene: TRBV5-1; CDR3aa: ASRRDPNEKLF
j_gene: TRBJ2-7; v_gene: TRBV20-1; CDR3aa: SASMGGRGYEQY
j_gene: TRBJ2-5; v_gene: TRBV28; CDR3aa: ASTLGTNQETQY
j_gene: TRBJ2-7; v_gene: TRBV28; CDR3aa: ASSPPPSSYEQY
j_gene: TRBJ1-5; v_gene: TRBV4-1; CDR3aa: ASSQTDRGNQPQH
j_gene: TRBJ1-5; v_gene: TRBV12-3/TRBV12-4; CDR3aa: ASSRDSLNQPQH
j_gene: TRBJ1-1; v_gene: TRBV19; CDR3aa: ASTAGDTEAF
j_gene: TRBJ2-7; v_gene: TRBV28; CDR3aa: ASRPLRTGTSYEQY
j_gene: TRBJ2-3; v_gene: TRBV20-1; CDR3aa: SAIILAGLADTQY
j_gene: TRBJ2-1; v_gene: TRBV11-1; CDR3aa: ASSLRLAVPYNEQF
j_gene: TRBJ2-1; v_gene: TRBV7-2; CDR3aa: ASSLPHRGRYNEQF
j_gene: TRBJ2-7; v_gene: TRBV5-6; CDR3aa: ASSPFTARPYEQY
j_gene: TRBJ2-2; v_gene: TRBV12-3/TRBV12-4; CDR3aa: ASRPGTINTGELF
j_gene: TRBJ2-3; v_gene: TRBV10-3; CDR3aa: ATGGGDTQS
j_gene: TRBJ1-2; v_gene: TRBV12-3/TRBV12-4; CDR3aa: ASSFGHVVGGYT